Following are 17 T cell receptor beta chains from one sample sequenced in a study of blood T cell repertoires in COVID-19. Generated by immunoSEQ multiplex PCR, the TCRdb table keeps only in-frame clones and is missing some. This table holds under 300,000 clones, roughly 89% found once. Input material: peripheral blood. The receptors derive from a man aged 25 to 40 who had recovered from COVID-19.

This chain links TRBV5-1 with TRBJ2-5; 7 nucleotides align to TRBD2. This CDR3 is 16 amino acids long. With V trimmed by 0 bases and J by 5 bases, 10 bases remained unmatched. Germline V gene lookup returns CDR1 SGHRS and CDR2 YFSETQ. CDR3 in amino acids: CASSLEAGFATETQYF. As DNA, the CDR3 is TGCGCCAGCAGCTTGGAAGCGGGGTTCGCAACGGAGACCCAGTACTTC.

This chain links TRBV10-3 with TRBJ2-5; possible D gene TRBD2, 6 bases. The CDR3 loop spans 16 amino acids. Germline CDR1 and CDR2: ENHRY and SYGVKD. V lost 3 bases, J lost 4 bases, and 18 bases lay in between. The CDR3 DNA reads as TGTGCCATCAGTGACAAAATAACTCCGGGACTAGAGACCCAGTACTTC. It translates to CAISDKITPGLETQYF.

This chain joins TRBV28 and TRBJ2-1, with 11 positions matching TRBD2. Trimming removed 6 bases from V and 2 bases from J; junction bases left unmatched: 3. The CDR3 spans 15 residues. Germline V CDR1 and CDR2: MDHEN, SYDVKM. The DNA of the CDR3 is TGTGCCAGCAGCCATAGCGGGGGGGCCTACAATGAGCAGTTCTTC. Amino acid sequence: CASSHSGGAYNEQFF.

This rearrangement joins TRBV19 to TRBJ2-7; perhaps TRBD1 as D (5 bases). Germline V gene data show CDR1 as LNHDA and CDR2 as SQIVND (reference sequence). V lost 4 bases to trimming and J lost 5 bases, with 15 bases between them. There are 14 residues in the CDR3. The DNA of the CDR3 is TGTGCCAGTAGTAATCTCCCAGGGCGCCACGAGCAGTACTTC. It specifies CASSNLPGRHEQYF. Using reference TRBV19 and TRBJ2-7 for the parts outside the CDR3, the full variable domain is DGGITQSPKYLFRKEGQNVTLSCEQNLNHDAMYWYRQDPGQGLRLIYYSQIVNDFQKGDIAEGYSVSREKKESFPLTVTSAQKNPTAFYLCASSNLPGRHEQYFGPGTRLTVT.

The chain recombines TRBV7-9 with TRBJ1-1, with D maybe TRBD1 (5 bases). Trimming took 5 bases from V and 4 from J, leaving 14 bases between them. This CDR3 is 14 amino acids long. Germline CDR1 SEHNR, CDR2 FQNEAQ (reference sequence). CDR3 sequence reads: CASSTQGSPTEAFF. The DNA of the CDR3 is TGTGCCAGCAGCACCCAGGGATCCCCCACTGAAGCTTTCTTT.

The chain joins TRBV6-2 or TRBV6-3 to TRBJ1-1; D is uncertain. The V end lost 0 bases, the J end lost 5 bases, and 10 bases lay between the germline ends. CDR1 and CDR2 (germline): MNHEY, SVGEGT. The length of the CDR3 is 14 residues. In DNA, the CDR3 is TGTGCCAGCAGTTACTCCAAAACCGGGACTGAAGCTTTCTTT. It translates to CASSYSKTGTEAFF.

The chain is built from TRBV27 and TRBJ2-6; no definite D call. Trimming took 3 bases from V and 0 from J, leaving 9 bases between them. The CDR3 runs 16 residues. Germline CDR1 reads MNHEY; CDR2 reads SMNVEV (reference sequence). CDR3 bases: TGTGCCAGCAGTTTCCATAGACTCTCTGGGGCCAACGTCCTGACTTTC. Amino acid sequence: CASSFHRLSGANVLTF.

This chain joins TRBV5-6 and TRBJ2-1; maybe TRBD2 (5 bases). The CDR3 covers 16 residues. With 2 bases removed from V and 0 bases from J, the gap between germline ends came to 12 bases. Germline V CDR1 and CDR2: SGHDT, YYEEEE. CDR3 DNA sequence: TGTGCCAGCAGCTTCGGGATACAGCGCTCCTACAATGAGCAGTTCTTC. Its protein product is CASSFGIQRSYNEQFF.

V is TRBV10-3 and J is TRBJ1-1, with D maybe TRBD1 (6 bases). Trimming took off 5 bases at V and 1 base at J, with 11 bases between the two ends. This CDR3 has 14 residues. Per germline, CDR1 ENHRY and CDR2 SYGVKD. The CDR3 nucleotides are TGTGCCATCAGTACGGGACACACGAACACTGAAGCTTTCTTT. Translating gives CAISTGHTNTEAFF.

V gene TRBV9 combines with J gene TRBJ1-2, with 7 bases that match TRBD1. Unmatched junction bases numbered 4, after V lost 0 bases and J lost 5 bases. This CDR3 spans 14 amino acids. Germline lookup yields CDR1 SGDLS and CDR2 YYNGEE. CDR3 bases: TGTGCCAGCAGCGTAGGAAGGGACAGTTATGGCTACACCTTC. It specifies CASSVGRDSYGYTF.

This chain uses TRBV6-5 with TRBJ2-7; 7 bases agree with TRBD2. Looked up from germline, CDR1 is MNHEY and CDR2 is SVGAGI. The length of the CDR3 is 13 residues. The junction had 5 bases not matched to a gene; V was cut back by 6 bases and J by 3 bases. In nucleotides, the CDR3 is TGTGCCAGCAGCCCCGCGGGGGACTACGAGCAGTACTTC. Its translation is CASSPAGDYEQYF.

The rearrangement links TRBV5-4 to TRBJ1-4; D not resolved. The V end was cut by 0 bases, the J end by 0 bases, with 6 bases between. Germline lookup yields CDR1 SGHNT and CDR2 YYREEE (reference sequence). CDR3 size: 15 residues. CDR3 sequence (DNA): TGTGCCAGCAGCTTGGACGGTACAACTAATGAAAAACTGTTTTTT. Its protein product is CASSLDGTTNEKLFF.

This sequence joins TRBV3-1 (or the pseudogene TRBV3-2) and TRBJ1-4; the D gene is possibly TRBD1 (5 bases). The CDR3 is 15 amino acids. V lost 1 base and J lost 5, with 11 bases in between. CDR1 and CDR2 from the germline V gene are LGHDT and YNNKEL (reference sequence). The CDR3 loop is CASSQVGGVNEKLFF. The CDR3 DNA follows: TGTGCCAGCAGCCAAGTTGGAGGGGTCAATGAAAAACTGTTTTTT.

The chain recombines TRBV10-3 with TRBJ1-1; tentative D call: TRBD1 (5 bases). Germline loops: CDR1 ENHRY, CDR2 SYGVKD. Trimming cost V 10 bases and J 5 bases, with 17 bases left between them. The CDR3 contains 13 residues. DNA of the CDR3: TGTGCCAGATCTCGGGGGGGTGGAACTGAAGCTTTCTTT. It yields the protein CARSRGGGTEAFF.

The CDR3 DNA reads TGTGCCAGCAGCCTCGGACTAGCGGGGACCACAGATACGCAGTATTTT. Translated: CASSLGLAGTTDTQYF. V gene TRBV5-4 combines with J gene TRBJ2-3, with 12 bases that match TRBD2. This CDR3 has 16 amino acids. V lost 4 bases to trimming and J lost 2 bases; unmatched junction nucleotides: 5. Germline V gene sequence: CDR1 SGHNT, CDR2 YYREEE (reference sequence).

This rearrangement joins TRBV10-3 to TRBJ1-4; weak D call: TRBD1 (6 bases). The CDR3 consists of 15 residues. Germline-derived CDR1 and CDR2 are ENHRY and SYGVKD. V was shortened by 4 bases and J by 5 bases, with 14 bases between the two germline ends. CDR3 in amino acids: CAISGRTDSNEKLFF. The CDR3 coding sequence is TGTGCCATCAGTGGTAGGACAGACTCAAATGAAAAACTGTTTTTT.

The chain has TRBV7-9 and TRBJ2-3; weak D call: TRBD2 (6 bases). Germline V gene sequence: CDR1 SEHNR, CDR2 FQNEAQ (reference sequence). Deletions cut 6 bases from V and 4 bases from J, with 17 bases between. The CDR3 runs to 15 residues. For the CDR3, the DNA is TGTGCCAGCAGTTCCCGGGACTCCGCGGCAGATACGCAGTATTTT. It yields the protein CASSSRDSAADTQYF.